Presented here are 9 T cell receptor beta chains from one specimen sequenced in a study of Graves' ophthalmopathy and Graves' hyperthyroidism. Amplification from RNA transcripts yielded the TCR beta CDR3 regions. The library came from an HTBI-primed first-round RT-PCR and a second-round multiplex PCR. Via MiXCR, TCRdb re-called the multiplex PCR reads, giving one row per CDR3 protein. This table has approximately 500,000 distinct CDR3 sequences, 13% to 15% appearing once. Sequencing was performed on blood. These receptors all come from a woman younger than 45 with Graves' ophthalmopathy.

This clonotype has a count of ten or more. The chain links TRBV6-1 to TRBJ2-5; perhaps D is TRBD1 or TRBD2 (5 bases each). Trimming removed 6 bases from V and 5 bases from J, with 13 bases in between. The germline V gene has CDR1 MNHNS and CDR2 SASEGT. This CDR3 is built from 13 residues. The chain's CDR3 is CASSLGAAETQYF. The CDR3 DNA follows: TGTGCCAGCAGCCTCGGGGCAGCGGAGACCCAGTACTTC.

This clonotype has at least ten counts. The rearrangement uses TRBV11-2 and TRBJ2-7, with 9 bases matching TRBD1. J lost 3 bases, V lost 5 bases, and 8 bases had no gene match. The CDR3 spans 15 residues. The germline V gene has CDR1 SGHAT and CDR2 FQNNGV. The CDR3 loop reads CASSQPGTGIYEQYF. The DNA of the CDR3 is TGTGCCAGCAGCCAACCCGGGACAGGGATCTACGAGCAGTACTTC. Variable domain in full (rest from reference TRBV11-2 and TRBJ2-7): EAGVAQSPRYKIIEKRQSVAFWCNPISGHATLYWYQQILGQGPKLLIQFQNNGVVDDSQLPKDRFSAERLKGVDSTLKIQPAKLEDSAVYLCASSQPGTGIYEQYFGPGTRLTVT.

This clonotype was observed at least ten times. The chain carries TRBV29-1 and TRBJ2-5; D possibly matches TRBD1 or TRBD2 (5 bases each). Trimming removed 3 bases from V and 4 bases from J, with 15 bases in between. There are 14 residues in the CDR3. The germline CDR1 and CDR2 sequences are SQVTM and ANQGSEA. CDR3 bases: TGCAGCGTTGATGGGGACGCTGGACTAGAGACCCAGTACTTC. Translating it yields CSVDGDAGLETQYF.

This clonotype was recorded many times. The gene calls are TRBV20-1 and TRBJ2-7; D is unresolved. This CDR3 region has 15 residues. The germline V and J ends were trimmed by 0 bases and 2 bases, with 14 bases remaining between them. CDR1 and CDR2 (germline): DFQATT, SNEGSKA (reference sequence). DNA of the CDR3: TGCAGTGCTAGAGATCGTACTCTAGGAGCCTACGAGCAGTACTTC. As protein: CSARDRTLGAYEQYF.

This clonotype was detected ten times or more. The rearrangement joins TRBV29-1 to TRBJ1-1, with D perhaps matching TRBD1 (6 bases). Deletions cut 4 bases from V and 1 base from J, with 7 bases between. The CDR3 covers 12 residues. Germline-derived CDR1 and CDR2 are SQVTM and ANQGSEA. The CDR3 nucleotides are TGCAGCGTTGCACAGGGGAACACTGAAGCTTTCTTT. Residues: CSVAQGNTEAFF.

There are many counts of this clonotype. The chain recombines TRBV27 with TRBJ2-5; D uncertain. V was clipped by 4 bases and J by 4 bases, with 10 bases between them. From germline, CDR1 is MNHEY and CDR2 SMNVEV (reference sequence). CDR3 size: 13 residues. The CDR3 DNA reads TGTGCCAGCAGTTGGCTGTTTGGAGAGACCCAGTACTTC. Amino acid sequence: CASSWLFGETQYF.

The chain uses TRBV7-6 and TRBJ2-5; D might be TRBD2 (5 bases). This CDR3 has 14 amino acids. V lost 0 bases and J lost 14, with 19 bases in between. Germline V gene data show CDR1 as SGHVS and CDR2 as FNYEAQ. The CDR3 sequence: CASSLAGGPAGSYF. The CDR3 region has the DNA TGTGCCAGCAGCTTAGCGGGCGGGCCGGCGGGTAGCTACTTC.

Ten or more counts support this clonotype. The J gene is TRBJ2-7, the V gene TRBV10-3; 11 bases line up with TRBD2. With 8 bases clipped from V and 2 bases from J, the junction kept 8 bases outside the gene matches. The V gene's germline CDR1 is ENHRY and CDR2 SYGVKD. The CDR3 loop spans 15 amino acids. The CDR3 DNA reads as TGTGCCATCCGAAATAGCGGGAGGGGACCCTACGAGCAGTACTTC. Protein product: CAIRNSGRGPYEQYF.

This clonotype showed up many times. The chain uses TRBV4-2 and TRBJ2-7, with D possibly called TRBD1 or TRBD2 (6 bases each). Germline assignment: CDR1 LGHNA and CDR2 YNFKEQ. The CDR3 totals 16 residues. V gave up 2 bases and J gave up 0 bases, with 14 bases separating them. The CDR3 region is CASSQRVADSSYEQYF. In DNA form, the CDR3 reads TGTGCCAGCAGCCAAAGGGTAGCGGACAGCTCCTACGAGCAGTACTTC.